This T cell receptor (beta chain) was sequenced in a study of T cell clones after liver transplantation. CDR1 is MNHNY, CDR2 SVGAGI, per germline (reference sequence). Deletions cut 10 bases from V and 6 bases from J, with 17 bases between. The CDR3 length is 13 residues. Here immunoSEQ multiplex PCR was the method, and the copy in TCRdb shows in-frame clones only, minus some. The table records some 11,000 clones, around 74% of them present only once. This TCR came from a human patient who received a liver transplant. Some T cells may arise from the graft donor. This rearrangement joins TRBV6-6 to TRBJ2-3; D is uncertain. The sequencing used CD8+ T cells from blood, collected at the 22-month timepoint. In nucleotides, the CDR3 is TGTGCCACGACCGGGTTGATGGCGGATACGCAGTATTTT. It codes for CATTGLMADTQYF.